The rows below give T cell receptor beta chains drawn from one sample of a study of blood T cell repertoires in COVID-19. TCRdb's table, derived via immunoSEQ multiplex PCR, lists solely in-frame clones and lacks some. The data show 400,000 to 550,000 clones, with about 89% seen just once and roughly 4% held by the top ten. Source material: peripheral blood. The source of these receptors is a woman aged 25 to 39 with acute or convalescent COVID-19. Each CDR3 is given with its conserved first and last residue. The D gene is left open where the match is weak. A row's size may be missing; if present it is once, few, many or a size class.

v_gene	j_gene	len	abundance	d_gene	CDR3aa	CDR3nt
TRBV6-5	TRBJ1-4	13	.	TRBD1	CASSYSPGGKLFF	TGTGCCAGCAGTTACTCCCCAGGGGGGAAACTGTTTTTT
TRBV4-1	TRBJ2-2	17	.	.	CASSQQPGLLRPGELFF	TGCGCCAGCAGCCAACAACCGGGACTCCTCCGCCCCGGGGAGCTGTTTTTT
TRBV15	TRBJ2-3	15	.	TRBD2	CATSRAGRETHTQYF	TGTGCCACCAGCAGGGCAGGGCGGGAGACCCATACGCAGTATTTT
TRBV5-6	TRBJ1-2	15	.	TRBD1	CASSLGLGQGYGYTF	TGTGCCAGCAGCTTGGGGCTCGGACAGGGCTATGGCTACACCTTC
TRBV6-4	TRBJ2-1	14	few	.	CASSDWGFPNEQFF	TGTGCCAGCAGTGACTGGGGCTTCCCCAATGAGCAGTTCTTC
TRBV5-8	TRBJ1-6	13	once	TRBD1	CASGGQINSPLHF	TGTGCCAGTGGGGGACAGATTAATTCACCCCTCCACTTT
TRBV29-1	TRBJ1-1	10	.	.	CSVSSTEAFF	TGCAGCGTTTCTAGCACTGAAGCTTTCTTT
TRBV5-4	TRBJ2-3	15	.	TRBD2	CASSEPGGPTDTQYF	TGTGCCAGCAGCGAACCGGGGGGTCCCACAGATACGCAGTATTTT
TRBV10-3	TRBJ2-5	14	once	TRBD2	CAAKAGDGQETQYF	TGTGCCGCTAAAGCGGGGGACGGCCAAGAGACCCAGTACTTC
TRBV7-3	TRBJ2-1	14	.	.	CASSLPTLRAEQFF	TGTGCCAGCAGCCTCCCCACGCTCCGAGCTGAGCAGTTCTTC
TRBV27	TRBJ2-1	14	.	TRBD1	CASSVLQGINEQFF	TGTGCCAGCAGTGTCCTACAGGGGATCAATGAGCAGTTCTTC
TRBV4-1	TRBJ2-3	16	once	.	CASSQDRGANGDTQYF	TGCGCCAGCAGCCAAGATCGAGGAGCAAACGGAGATACGCAGTATTTT
TRBV5-1	TRBJ1-2	13	.	.	CASSSLTEDGYTF	TGCGCCAGCAGCTCCCTGACCGAGGATGGCTACACCTTC
TRBV24-1	TRBJ2-5	16	.	TRBD1	CATSDGTGGSMETQYF	TGTGCCACCAGTGATGGGACAGGGGGCTCGATGGAGACCCAGTACTTC
TRBV9	TRBJ1-5	14	.	.	CASSVGAYNQPQHF	TGTGCCAGCAGCGTTGGGGCGTACAATCAGCCCCAGCATTTT
TRBV7-3	TRBJ1-6	14	.	.	CASSSTGLGTPLHF	TGTGCCAGCAGCTCTACAGGGCTGGGGACGCCCCTCCACTTT
TRBV3-1/TRBV3-2	TRBJ1-4	16	.	.	CASSQARPRGGEKLFF	TGTGCCAGCAGCCAAGCCCGACCGAGAGGGGGTGAAAAACTGTTTTTT
TRBV6-4	TRBJ2-3	13	.	.	CASSRQTTDTQYF	TGTGCCAGCAGCAGACAGACTACAGATACGCAGTATTTT
TRBV6-1	TRBJ2-3	12	.	.	CASSDGVHTQYF	TGTGCCAGCAGTGACGGTGTTCATACGCAGTATTTT
TRBV27	TRBJ2-5	13	.	.	CASSVRPRETQYF	TGTGCCAGCAGTGTACGACCTAGAGAGACCCAGTACTTC
TRBV30	TRBJ2-2	12	.	.	CAWSPYTGELFF	TGTGCCTGGAGTCCCTATACCGGGGAGCTGTTTTTT
TRBV2	TRBJ1-5	13	.	.	CASSFNSNQPQHF	TGTGCCAGCAGTTTCAATAGCAATCAGCCCCAGCATTTT
TRBV11-3	TRBJ2-5	15	.	.	CASSLGRDFQETQYF	TGTGCCAGCAGCTTAGGGCGGGACTTCCAAGAGACCCAGTACTTC
TRBV4-2	TRBJ1-6	17	few	.	CASSQDPGGLLPSPLHF	TGTGCCAGCAGCCAAGATCCGGGGGGCCTCCTACCTTCACCCCTCCACTTT
TRBV5-1	TRBJ1-1	14	few	.	CASSLIRQNTEAFF	TGCGCCAGCAGCTTAATTAGACAGAACACTGAAGCTTTCTTT